The clone carrying this T cell receptor beta chain was found a few times. Its antigen remains unidentified. The data are from a study of cytomegalovirus exposure and HLA in healthy donors. From germline, CDR1 is SQVTM and CDR2 ANQGSEA. There are 16 residues in the CDR3. J lost 7 bases, V lost 0 bases, and 11 bases had no gene match. Points from the study as a whole: The majority of TCR sequences were rare, yet some public TCRs appeared in many donors. The sole available immune exposure information was CMV serostatus. Rates of TCR association differed by HLA locus in a later analysis, with DRB1 highest and HLA-C lowest.

The primer mix had 60 Vbeta and 13 Jbeta primers. Repertoires were generated with immunoSEQ multiplex PCR, while TCRdb's copy carries only in-frame clones and drops some. The sample lists 95,000 to 130,000 clones; 55% to 75% were seen once. J is TRBJ1-1 and V is TRBV29-1; TRBD1 aligns across 10 bases. This clonotype was sampled from a middle-aged woman in good health and CMV-seropositive. The sample comprised PBMCs. Here the CDR3 DNA reads TGCAGCGTTGAAGACATTCAACCGGGACAGGGGTATGAAGCTTTCTTT. It translates to CSVEDIQPGQGYEAFF.